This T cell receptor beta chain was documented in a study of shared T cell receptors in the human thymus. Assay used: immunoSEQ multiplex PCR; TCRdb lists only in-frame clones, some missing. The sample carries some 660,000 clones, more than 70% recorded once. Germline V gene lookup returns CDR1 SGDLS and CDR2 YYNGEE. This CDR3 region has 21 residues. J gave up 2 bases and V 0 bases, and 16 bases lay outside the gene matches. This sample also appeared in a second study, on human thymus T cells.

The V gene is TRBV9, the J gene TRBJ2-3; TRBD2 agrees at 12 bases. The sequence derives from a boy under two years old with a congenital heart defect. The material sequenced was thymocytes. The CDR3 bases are TGTGCCAGCAGCGTAGGGTCGAAAAAAGGACTAGCGGGGAAGGTCACAGATACGCAGTATTTT. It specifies CASSVGSKKGLAGKVTDTQYF.